Shown below are 9 T cell receptor beta chains from a single sample sequenced in a study of cytomegalovirus exposure and HLA in healthy donors. PCR used 60 Vbeta primers and 13 Jbeta primers. Measured with immunoSEQ multiplex PCR; TCRdb has only the in-frame clones, and not every one. The repertoire holds 100,000 or so clones, with roughly four fifths as singletons. The specimen sequenced was PBMCs. The receptor source for this set is a man aged 35-49 years in good health and CMV-seronegative.

The rearrangement joins TRBV4-1 to TRBJ2-7, with D possibly being TRBD1 (6 bases). This CDR3 comprises 14 residues. V was trimmed by 4 bases and J by 1 base, leaving 11 bases between them. Per the germline V gene, CDR1 is MGHRA and CDR2 is YSYEKL. The CDR3 reads CASSLRTVSYEQYF. The CDR3 bases are TGCGCCAGCAGCCTTCGGACAGTTTCCTACGAGCAGTACTTC.

The table lists this clone with a few counts. The chain is built from TRBV28 and TRBJ1-4; 9 bases match TRBD1. The CDR3 extends over 15 amino acids. V was clipped by 7 bases and J by 6 bases; unmatched bases: 9. From germline, CDR1 is MDHEN and CDR2 SYDVKM. The CDR3 spells CASTNTGGVDEKLFF. CDR3 DNA: TGTGCCAGCACAAACACAGGGGGCGTTGATGAAAAACTGTTTTTT.

This chain joins TRBV9 and TRBJ2-3, with TRBD1 identical over 9 bases. CDR3 length equals 18 residues. The germline gives CDR1 SGDLS, CDR2 YYNGEE. Trimming at V came to 4 bases and at J to 6 bases, leaving 18 bases not matched to a gene. CDR3 loop: CASSPRTGVGSPTDTQYF. The DNA for the CDR3 is TGTGCCAGCAGCCCCCGGACAGGGGTTGGGTCCCCCACGGATACGCAGTATTTT. The full variable domain, its missing parts supplied by reference TRBV9 and TRBJ2-3, is DSGVTQTPKHLITATGQRVTLRCSPRSGDLSVYWYQQSLDQGLQFLIQYYNGEERAKGNILERFSAQQFPDLHSELNLSSLELGDSALYFCASSPRTGVGSPTDTQYFGPGTRLTVL.

The chain has TRBV6-1 and TRBJ1-4; 9 positions match TRBD1. The trim removed 4 bases at V and 7 bases at J, leaving 4 bases unmatched. Germline V gene lookup returns CDR1 MNHNS and CDR2 SASEGT. CDR3 size: 14 residues. The CDR3 DNA is TGTGCCAGCAGTGCGGACAGGGGAAGTGAAAAACTGTTTTTT. As protein: CASSADRGSEKLFF.

The chain uses TRBV5-1 and TRBJ2-7; 9 bases map to TRBD1. With V trimmed by 4 bases and J by 0 bases, 5 bases remained unmatched. CDR3 length equals 15 residues. Germline values: CDR1 SGHRS, CDR2 YFSETQ. The CDR3 sequence is CASSDRDRASYEQYF. The CDR3, as DNA: TGCGCCAGCAGCGACCGGGACAGGGCCTCCTACGAGCAGTACTTC.

This rearrangement joins TRBV10-1 to TRBJ1-2; 10 nucleotides match TRBD1. The CDR3 is made up of 13 amino acids. Germline CDR1 and CDR2: WNHNN and SYGVQD (reference sequence). V was pared by 6 bases and J by 7 bases, with 5 bases of the junction left unmatched. The CDR3 bases are TGCGCCAGCAGGGGGGACAGGGGTTGTGGCTACACCTTC. Protein sequence: CASRGDRGCGYTF.

The rearrangement links TRBV5-1 to TRBJ2-7; the match to TRBD2 covers 14 bases. Per germline, CDR1 SGHRS and CDR2 YFSETQ. The CDR3 extends over 15 amino acids. After removal of 4 bases from V and 3 bases from J, the junction contained 3 bases not matched to a gene. The CDR3 bases are TGCGCCAGCAGCCCAGGGACTAGCGGGGGCTACGAGCAGTACTTC. Translated: CASSPGTSGGYEQYF.

CDR3 region: CATSRPGLAGFYNEQFF. The CDR3 DNA follows: TGTGCCACCAGCAGGCCAGGACTAGCGGGGTTTTACAATGAGCAGTTCTTC. This chain joins TRBV15 and TRBJ2-1, with 12 positions matching TRBD2. The length of the CDR3 is 17 residues. The germline gives CDR1 LNHNV, CDR2 YYDKDF (reference sequence). V trimming: 3 bases; J trimming: 4 bases; junction bases outside the gene matches: 7.

J is TRBJ2-3 and V is TRBV7-2, with a possible D match to TRBD2 (6 bases). Trimming pared 1 base from V and 4 bases from J, leaving 12 bases between. CDR3 length: 15 residues. The germline V gene has CDR1 SGHTA and CDR2 FQGNSA. The CDR3 region is CASSLVGGGADTQYF. In nucleotides, the CDR3 is TGTGCCAGCAGCTTAGTGGGGGGAGGCGCAGATACGCAGTATTTT.